Listed below are T cell receptor beta chains from one sample, sequenced in a study of cytomegalovirus exposure and HLA in healthy donors. Measured with immunoSEQ multiplex PCR; TCRdb has only the in-frame clones, and not every one. The table shows over 200,000 clones, with around nine tenths occurring only once. Sequencing was done on a sample of PBMCs. Every receptor here comes from a woman younger than 30 in good health and CMV-seropositive. Each CDR3 is given with its conserved first and last residue. The D gene is left open where the match is weak. Size values are once, few and many counts, or a class for expanded clones, and some rows have none.

J gene	clone size	V gene	D gene	CDR3 DNA	CDR3 protein
TRBJ2-5	.	TRBV5-4	TRBD2	TGTGCCAGCAGCGCTAGCGGGTGGGAGACCCAGTACTTC	CASSASGWETQYF
TRBJ2-5	.	TRBV28	TRBD2	TGTGCCAGCAGGGCCGGGACTAGCGGGCTCCAAGAGACCCAGTACTTC	CASRAGTSGLQETQYF
TRBJ2-5	.	TRBV2	.	TGTGCCAGCAGTCTTCCGGGACAAGGGGAGACCCAGTACTTC	CASSLPGQGETQYF
TRBJ1-1	once	TRBV27	TRBD1	TGTGCCAGCAGTTTATTCTACCCAGGGGGCACTGAAGCTTTCTTT	CASSLFYPGGTEAFF
TRBJ2-5	.	TRBV11-2	.	TGTGCCAGCAGCTTTCCCGACGACAGTTTCCAAGAGACCCAGTACTTC	CASSFPDDSFQETQYF
TRBJ2-2	once	TRBV27	TRBD2	TGTGCCAGCAGTTTGGGACTAGCGGGAGGGGCCGGGGAGCTGTTTTTT	CASSLGLAGGAGELFF
TRBJ1-1	few	TRBV6-5	.	TGTGCCAGCACCACGGGGTGGGGGAACACTGAAGCTTTCTTT	CASTTGWGNTEAFF
TRBJ2-1	.	TRBV9	TRBD2	TGTGCCAGCAACTCGGGGGGATACACGGATGAGCAGTTCTTC	CASNSGGYTDEQFF
TRBJ1-1	.	TRBV28	TRBD1	TGTGCCAGCAGTTTAGCAGGGGGCAACACTGAAGCTTTCTTT	CASSLAGGNTEAFF
TRBJ2-4	.	TRBV7-9	.	TGTGCCAGCAGCTTAGATACAACCATTCAGTACTTC	CASSLDTTIQYF
TRBJ1-3	.	TRBV5-1	TRBD1	TGCGCCAGCAGCACAGACAGGGGGACTGGAAACACCATATATTTT	CASSTDRGTGNTIYF
TRBJ2-3	.	TRBV7-9	TRBD2	TGTGCCAGCAGGCCGAATAGCGGGAGTAGCACAGATACGCAGTATTTT	CASRPNSGSSTDTQYF